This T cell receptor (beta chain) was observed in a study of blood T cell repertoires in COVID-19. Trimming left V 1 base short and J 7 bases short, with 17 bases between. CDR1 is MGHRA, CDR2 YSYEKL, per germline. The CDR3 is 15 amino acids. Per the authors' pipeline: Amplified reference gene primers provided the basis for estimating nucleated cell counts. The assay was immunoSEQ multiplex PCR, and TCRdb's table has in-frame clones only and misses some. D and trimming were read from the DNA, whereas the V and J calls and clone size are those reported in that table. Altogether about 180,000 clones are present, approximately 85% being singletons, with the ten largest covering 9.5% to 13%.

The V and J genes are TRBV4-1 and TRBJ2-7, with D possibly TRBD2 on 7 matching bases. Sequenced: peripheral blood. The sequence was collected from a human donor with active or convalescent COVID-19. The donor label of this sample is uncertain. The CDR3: CASSQVGGGRQEQYF. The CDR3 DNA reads TGCGCCAGCAGCCAAGTCGGGGGCGGGAGACAAGAGCAGTACTTC.